This T cell receptor beta chain originates from a study of PD-1 blockade in classical Hodgkin lymphoma. Time point specified: cycle 4 day 1 (C4D1), after five to seven weeks of nivolumab. Each patient relapsed following autologous stem cell transplantation, and prior brentuximab vedotin exposure differed. TCRdb's copy holds only in-frame clones and misses some; the assay was immunoSEQ multiplex PCR. The sample includes about 44,000 clones, around two thirds of them seen just once. Trimming stripped 1 base from V and 5 bases from J, with 7 bases between. This CDR3 contains 12 residues. Germline CDR1 SGHRS, CDR2 YFSETQ. Study-wide results and caveats: By C4D1, CD4+ diversity increased significantly, especially in complete responders.

Regarding this clone: Its antigen is unidentified.

The receptor's source is a human donor with classical Hodgkin lymphoma. This chain joins TRBV5-1 and TRBJ2-7; D not resolved. This material consisted of peripheral blood mononuclear cells (PBMCs), taken before the fourth cycle of nivolumab. CDR3 sequence: CASSLFENEQYF. Written as DNA, the CDR3 is TGCGCCAGCAGCTTGTTTGAGAACGAGCAGTACTTC.